This entry is about one TCR beta chain. Its antigen is unknown. Stated treatment: oral pan-JAK inhibitor, 5-10 mg twice daily. This entry comes from a study of CD8+ T cells in alopecia areata. General observations from the study: Expanded CD8+ clones among the top 100, as well as scalp clonality, were significantly decreased by tofacitinib.

The CDR3 contains 13 residues. The V gene's germline CDR1 is MNHEY and CDR2 SMNVEV (reference sequence). V dropped 3 bases and J dropped 6; count of bases not matched to a gene: 4. Reverse transcribed after extraction, RNA yielded cDNA as the sequencing template. Clones were sequenced by immunoSEQ multiplex PCR, and TCRdb holds only the in-frame ones, with some missing. Of under 250,000 clones listed, approximately 72% are singletons. V and J are TRBV27 and TRBJ1-2, with TRBD1 identical over 7 bases. The material was CD4+ T cells sorted from blood, obtained around week 42, from a patient treated with tofacitinib. The source of this sequence is a human donor with alopecia areata. This CDR3 reads CASSFAGGDGYTF. DNA for the CDR3: TGTGCCAGCAGTTTTGCAGGGGGGGATGGCTACACCTTC.